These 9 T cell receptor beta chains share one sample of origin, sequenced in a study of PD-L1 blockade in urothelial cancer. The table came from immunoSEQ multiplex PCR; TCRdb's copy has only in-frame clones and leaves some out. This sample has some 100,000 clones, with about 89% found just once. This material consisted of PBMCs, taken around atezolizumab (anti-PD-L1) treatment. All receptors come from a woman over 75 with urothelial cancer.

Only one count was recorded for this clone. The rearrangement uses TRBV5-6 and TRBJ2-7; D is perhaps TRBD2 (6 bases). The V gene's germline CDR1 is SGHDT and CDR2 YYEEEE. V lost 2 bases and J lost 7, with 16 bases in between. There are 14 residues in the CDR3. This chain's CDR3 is CASSFAGPSGEQYF. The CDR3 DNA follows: TGTGCCAGCAGCTTCGCGGGACCATCGGGGGAGCAGTACTTC. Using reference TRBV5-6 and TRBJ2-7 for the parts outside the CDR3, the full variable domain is DAGVTQSPTHLIKTRGQQVTLRCSPKSGHDTVSWYQQALGQGPQFIFQYYEEEERQRGNFPDRFSGHQFPNYSSELNVNALLLGDSALYLCASSFAGPSGEQYFGPGTRLTVT.

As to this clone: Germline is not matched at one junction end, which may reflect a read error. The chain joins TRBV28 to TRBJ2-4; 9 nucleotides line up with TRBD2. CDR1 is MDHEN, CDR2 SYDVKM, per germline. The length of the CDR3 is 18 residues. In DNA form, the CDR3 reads TGTGCCAGCAGCCTAACCCCACAGCTAGCGGGATCTAAAAACATTCAGTGCTTC. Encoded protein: CASSLTPQLAGSKNIQCF.

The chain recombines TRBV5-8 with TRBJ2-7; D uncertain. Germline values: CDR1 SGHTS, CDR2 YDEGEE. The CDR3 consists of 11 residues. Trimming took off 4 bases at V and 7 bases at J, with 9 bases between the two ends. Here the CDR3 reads CASSPAHEQYF. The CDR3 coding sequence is TGTGCCAGCAGCCCCGCACATGAGCAGTACTTC.

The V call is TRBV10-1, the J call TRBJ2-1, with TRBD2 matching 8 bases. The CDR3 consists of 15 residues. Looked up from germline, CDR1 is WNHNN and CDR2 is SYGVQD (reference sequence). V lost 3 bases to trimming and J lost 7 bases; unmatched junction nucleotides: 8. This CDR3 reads CASSDTGGPKNEQFF. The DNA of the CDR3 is TGCGCCAGCAGTGATACGGGAGGGCCGAAGAATGAGCAGTTCTTC.

CDR3 region: CASCPGGVYEQYF. CDR3 sequence (DNA): TGTGCCAGCTGCCCCGGGGGAGTTTACGAGCAGTACTTC. This rearrangement joins TRBV28 to TRBJ2-7; TRBD2 is a possible D gene (6 bases). The CDR3 spans 13 residues. V shed 8 bases and J shed 4 bases, with 15 bases lying between them. CDR1 is MDHEN and CDR2 is SYDVKM in the germline V gene.

CDR3: CASSPEVLTGELFF. As DNA, the CDR3 is TGTGCCAGCAGCCCGGAGGTTCTCACCGGGGAGCTGTTTTTT. V is TRBV7-2 and J is TRBJ2-2; D is possibly TRBD2 (5 bases). In germline, CDR1 is SGHTA, CDR2 FQGNSA. V was shortened by 5 bases and J by 4 bases, with 11 bases between the two germline ends. This CDR3 is 14 amino acids long.

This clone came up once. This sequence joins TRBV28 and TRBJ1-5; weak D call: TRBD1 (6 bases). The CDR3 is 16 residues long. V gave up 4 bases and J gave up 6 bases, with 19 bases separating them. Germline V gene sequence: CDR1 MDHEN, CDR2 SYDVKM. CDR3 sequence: CASSSPVGGAAQPQHF. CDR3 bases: TGTGCCAGCAGTTCTCCCGTCGGGGGGGCGGCTCAGCCCCAGCATTTT.

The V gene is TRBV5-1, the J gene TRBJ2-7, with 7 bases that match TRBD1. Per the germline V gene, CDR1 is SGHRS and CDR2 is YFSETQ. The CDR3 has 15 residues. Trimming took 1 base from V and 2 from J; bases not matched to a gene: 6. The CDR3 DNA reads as TGCGCCAGCAGCTTGTTTTCTGGGACAGCCTACGAGCAGTACTTC. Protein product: CASSLFSGTAYEQYF.

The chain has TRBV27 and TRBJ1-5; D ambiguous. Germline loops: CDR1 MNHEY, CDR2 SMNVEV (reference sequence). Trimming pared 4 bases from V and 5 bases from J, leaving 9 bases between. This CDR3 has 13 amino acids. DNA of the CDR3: TGTGCCAGCAGTTCGGGGTCCCATCAGCCCCAGCATTTT. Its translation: CASSSGSHQPQHF.